The present T cell receptor (beta chain) was sequenced within a study of blood T cell repertoires in COVID-19. Background on the study: Samples taken during acute and convalescent COVID-19 were collected in the United States, Italy and Spain. The analysed material was cDNA or gDNA that came from T cells, B-cell-depleted T cells, or PBMCs.

Authors' analysis steps: Counts of nucleated cells, estimated from reference gene primer amplification, were obtained. Here immunoSEQ multiplex PCR was the method, and the copy in TCRdb shows in-frame clones only, minus some. V, J and clone size were drawn from that table, and D and trimming were deduced from the DNA. This table holds about 190,000 clones, about 87% found once. This clone appeared a single time. Germline-derived CDR1 and CDR2 are MDHEN and SYDVKM. The CDR3 runs to 13 residues. With 6 bases clipped from V and 5 bases from J, the junction kept 3 bases outside the gene matches. The clonotype comes from a man aged 35 to 55 with active or convalescent COVID-19. Material for sequencing was peripheral blood. The V gene is TRBV28, the J gene TRBJ1-4, with TRBD1 matching 7 bases. The CDR3 DNA sequence: TGTGCCAGCAGGGGACAGCTCAATGAAAAACTGTTTTTT. Translation: CASRGQLNEKLFF.